Following are 25 T cell receptor beta chains from one sample sequenced in a study of shared T cell receptors in the human thymus (dated by TCRdb to the early 2020s). Preparation of the library involved the immunoSEQ multiplex PCR assay. As stored in TCRdb, this immuneACCESS dataset retains in-frame rearrangements with V and J assigned. A fraction of the clones does not appear; measured against another copy, unresolved V genes explain less than half of the discrepancy, and the remainder lacks a known reason. The sample table lists some 700,000 clones, 80% to 90% of them with a count of one. Over 0.008% of the sample lies in the top ten. This sample also belongs to another study, concerning human thymus T cells.

Sequenced input: thymocytes. The receptors derive from a girl under three years old with a congenital heart defect. Donor details come from another sample of the same person, matched by shared clones.

This clone was recorded a few times. This sequence joins TRBV27 and TRBJ1-1; 7 bases line up with TRBD1. The CDR3 runs to 14 residues. CDR1 is MNHEY and CDR2 is SMNVEV in the germline V gene (reference sequence). J lost 0 bases, V lost 5 bases, and 3 bases had no gene match. Here the CDR3 reads CASSNRGLNTEAFF. The DNA of the CDR3 is TGTGCCAGCAGTAACAGGGGTTTGAACACTGAAGCTTTCTTT.

The chain combines TRBV30 with TRBJ1-3; D is possibly TRBD1 (5 bases). The CDR3 consists of 16 residues. Between the trimmed V and J ends, which lost 1 base and 0 bases, there was a span of 13 bases. The V gene's germline CDR1 is GTSNPN and CDR2 SVGIG (reference sequence). CDR3 sequence reads: CAWSGGVQGSGNTIYF. In DNA form, the CDR3 reads TGTGCCTGGAGTGGTGGGGTGCAGGGCTCTGGAAACACCATATATTTT.

The V gene is TRBV5-1, the J gene TRBJ1-2; 11 positions match TRBD1. The J segment lost 5 bases and the V segment lost 5 bases, leaving 2 bases of the junction unmatched. This CDR3 has 13 residues. In germline, CDR1 is SGHRS, CDR2 YFSETQ. DNA of the CDR3: TGCGCCAGCAGAGGGACAGGGGGGTATGGCTACACCTTC. Translating gives CASRGTGGYGYTF.

The chain recombines TRBV14 with TRBJ1-1, with 12 bases aligning to TRBD1. V shed 1 base and J 1 base; nucleotides not matched to a gene: 4. This CDR3 contains 17 residues. Germline V gene data show CDR1 as SGHDN and CDR2 as FVKESK. The CDR3 is CASSQGDRGHENTEAFF. DNA for the CDR3: TGTGCCAGCAGCCAAGGGGACAGGGGGCACGAGAACACTGAAGCTTTCTTT.

The chain recombines TRBV2 with TRBJ1-1; TRBD1 aligns across 11 bases. Germline loops: CDR1 SNHLY, CDR2 FYNNEI. After removal of 6 bases from V and 2 bases from J, the junction contained 11 bases not matched to a gene. The CDR3 loop spans 17 amino acids. Written as DNA, the CDR3 is TGTGCCAGCAGAAGATCCGGGACAGGGGGAAAAAACACTGAAGCTTTCTTT. Its translation: CASRRSGTGGKNTEAFF.

In its sample, this clone was seen a few times. The chain is built from TRBV27 and TRBJ2-5, with 7 bases aligning to TRBD2. Germline trimming cut 4 bases from V and 0 bases from J; bases unmatched to any gene: 8. The germline V gene encodes CDR1 MNHEY and CDR2 SMNVEV (reference sequence). This CDR3 contains 16 residues. The CDR3 sequence: CASSSAGAGYQETQYF. DNA of the CDR3: TGTGCCAGCAGTTCGGCAGGAGCGGGGTACCAAGAGACCCAGTACTTC.

This chain connects TRBV5-4 to TRBJ1-2; 8 nucleotides agree with TRBD1. The CDR3 has 16 amino acids. CDR1 and CDR2 (germline): SGHNT, YYREEE (reference sequence). With V trimmed by 2 bases and J by 3 bases, 9 bases remained unmatched. CDR3 DNA: TGTGCCAGCAGCTTATGGGACAGGACTAGTTACTATGGCTACACCTTC. This translates into CASSLWDRTSYYGYTF.

This sequence joins TRBV19 and TRBJ1-3; 8 bases align to TRBD1. Germline V CDR1 and CDR2: LNHDA, SQIVND (reference sequence). This CDR3 region has 15 residues. J gave up 3 bases and V 5 bases, and 6 bases lay outside the gene matches. The CDR3 spells CASSSRTGSGNTIYF. The DNA of the CDR3 is TGTGCCAGTAGTTCCCGGACAGGGAGTGGAAACACCATATATTTT.

The rearrangement joins TRBV4-3 to TRBJ1-2; D is uncertain. Trimming took 0 bases from V and 0 from J, leaving 14 bases between them. Germline assignment: CDR1 LGHNA and CDR2 YSLEER. CDR3 length: 17 amino acids. CDR3 in amino acids: CASSQDFRSQTNYGYTF. DNA of the CDR3: TGCGCCAGCAGCCAAGATTTTCGTTCGCAGACTAACTATGGCTACACCTTC.

This clone has more than one count but fewer than ten. The chain couples TRBV28 to TRBJ2-5, with D possibly being TRBD1 (5 bases). The J call is doubtful: the DNA matches TRBJ2-7 better. The CDR3 loop spans 16 amino acids. Germline values: CDR1 MDHEN, CDR2 SYDVKM. The CDR3: CASSTYRSNSSYEQYF. CDR3 DNA: TGTGCCAGCAGTACCTACAGGTCAAACAGCTCCTACGAGCAGTACTTC.

This clone came up a few times. This chain connects TRBV27 to TRBJ2-5; TRBD2 is a possible D gene (7 bases). CDR1 is MNHEY and CDR2 is SMNVEV in the germline V gene (reference sequence). This CDR3 spans 15 amino acids. V lost 1 base and J lost 4, with 13 bases in between. The CDR3 protein is CASSLWGGPRETQYF. As DNA, the CDR3 is TGTGCCAGCAGTTTATGGGGGGGGCCCCGAGAGACCCAGTACTTC.

This rearrangement joins TRBV5-1 to TRBJ1-1; D is ambiguous. This CDR3 has 17 amino acids. V shed 4 bases and J shed 2 bases, with 21 bases lying between them. In germline, CDR1 is SGHRS, CDR2 YFSETQ. The CDR3 bases are TGCGCCAGCAGCGCTCTTTATCCCTACAGCCGCAACACTGAAGCTTTCTTT. This codes for CASSALYPYSRNTEAFF.

CDR3 region: CASGHPEAFF. The DNA for the CDR3 is TGTGCCAGCGGGCACCCTGAAGCTTTCTTT. The V gene is TRBV2, the J gene TRBJ1-1; no definite D call. Germline assignment: CDR1 SNHLY and CDR2 FYNNEI. CDR3 size: 10 residues. Trimming left V 8 bases short and J 6 bases short, with 7 bases between.

Concerning this clone itself: One end of the junction is discordant with germline, which a read error may explain. The same CDR3 arises from other DNA sequences in this sample as well. The J gene is TRBJ1-6, the V gene TRBV19, with TRBD1 matching 8 bases. In germline, CDR1 is LNHDA, CDR2 SQIVND (reference sequence). There are 15 residues in the CDR3. The CDR3, as DNA: TGTGCCAGTAGTTCCAGGGGGCACGTTAATTCCCCCCTCCACTTT. This encodes CASSSRGHVNSPLHF.

The chain is built from TRBV7-9 and TRBJ1-3, with a tentative D call TRBD1 (5 bases). Trimming stripped 7 bases from V and 0 bases from J, with 13 bases between. The CDR3 has 15 residues. Germline V gives CDR1 SEHNR, CDR2 FQNEAQ (reference sequence). This CDR3 is CASTAGKFSGNTIYF. DNA of the CDR3: TGTGCCAGCACCGCAGGGAAGTTCTCTGGAAACACCATATATTTT.

The CDR3 DNA reads as TGTGCCAGCGGGTATAAACCCTTATTCCGGGAGGAAGCCTCTGAGCAGTACTTC. Its protein product is CASGYKPLFREEASEQYF. The chain recombines TRBV27 with TRBJ2-7; TRBD2 matches at 7 bases. The CDR3 covers 18 residues. Germline V gene data show CDR1 as MNHEY and CDR2 as SMNVEV (reference sequence). The ends lost 8 bases at V and 7 bases at J; junction bases unmatched: 26.

V usage is TRBV6-5 and J usage is TRBJ2-7, with D perhaps matching TRBD1 (6 bases). CDR3 size: 14 residues. Trimming shortened V by 5 bases and J by 1 base, and 12 bases separated the two germline ends. CDR1 and CDR2 from the germline V gene are MNHEY and SVGAGI. DNA for the CDR3: TGTGCCAGCAGTCCAACAGGGCCATCCTACGAGCAGTACTTC. As protein: CASSPTGPSYEQYF.

The V gene is TRBV4-1, the J gene TRBJ2-7; 12 bases map to TRBD1. The V gene's germline CDR1 is MGHRA and CDR2 YSYEKL. The length of the CDR3 is 16 residues. The V segment lost 0 bases and the J segment 7 bases; nucleotides outside the gene matches: 7. The CDR3 sequence is CASSQEPGQGAEEQYF. The CDR3 coding sequence is TGCGCCAGCAGCCAAGAACCGGGACAGGGGGCGGAGGAGCAGTACTTC.

This clone was seen a few times. This chain joins TRBV29-1 and TRBJ1-1; D is uncertain. CDR3 size: 15 residues. Trimming shortened V by 4 bases and J by 0 bases, and 15 bases separated the two germline ends. Germline loops: CDR1 SQVTM, CDR2 ANQGSEA. The CDR3 loop reads CSVGTDQPLNTEAFF. CDR3 coding DNA: TGCAGCGTTGGTACAGACCAACCTTTGAACACTGAAGCTTTCTTT.

DNA for the CDR3: TGTGCCAGCATAGACGCGCAGGGGGGCCGCGAGACCCAGTACTTC. Its translation: CASIDAQGGRETQYF. The J gene is TRBJ2-5, the V gene TRBV2; D is perhaps TRBD1 (7 bases). V lost 7 bases, J lost 5 bases, and 20 bases lay in between. From germline, CDR1 is SNHLY and CDR2 FYNNEI. The CDR3 loop spans 15 amino acids. Full variable domain (missing parts from reference TRBV2 and TRBJ2-5): EPEVTQTPSHQVTQMGQEVILRCVPISNHLYFYWYRQILGQKVEFLVSFYNNEISEKSEIFDDQFSVERPDGSNFTLKIRSTKLEDSAMYFCASIDAQGGRETQYFGPGTRLLVL.

V is TRBV4-2 and J is TRBJ2-2; 7 bases agree with TRBD1. With 0 bases clipped from V and 7 bases from J, the junction kept 8 bases outside the gene matches. Germline-derived CDR1 and CDR2 are LGHNA and YNFKEQ. The CDR3 is 16 amino acids. The CDR3 sequence is CASSQDRVQGVGELFF. The CDR3 coding sequence is TGTGCCAGCAGCCAAGATAGGGTCCAGGGGGTCGGGGAGCTGTTTTTT.

The CDR3 loop is CASSQVLGLQVSGETQYF. The CDR3 DNA follows: TGCGCCAGCAGCCAAGTCTTAGGACTACAGGTTTCAGGGGAGACCCAGTACTTC. V is TRBV4-3 and J is TRBJ2-5, with D maybe TRBD2 (6 bases). This CDR3 contains 18 residues. V lost 1 base and J 5 bases, leaving 23 bases between the germline ends. Germline V gene lookup returns CDR1 LGHNA and CDR2 YSLEER.

This clone was seen once. The chain carries TRBV18 and TRBJ2-3; 9 bases agree with TRBD2. Germline assignment: CDR1 KGHSH and CDR2 LQKENI. The CDR3 has 17 residues. J gave up 3 bases and V 2 bases, and 9 bases lay outside the gene matches. This CDR3 is CASSPWISGGGTDTQYF. CDR3 DNA: TGTGCCAGCTCACCATGGATTAGCGGGGGTGGAACAGATACGCAGTATTTT. Looking up the rest from reference TRBV18 and TRBJ2-3 gives the full variable domain: NAGVMQNPRHLVRRRGQEARLRCSPMKGHSHVYWYRQLPEEGLKFMVYLQKENIIDESGMPKERFSAEFPKEGPSILRIQQVVRGDSAAYFCASSPWISGGGTDTQYFGPGTRLTVL.

The chain employs TRBV5-6 and TRBJ1-1, with 11 nucleotides matching TRBD1. The CDR3 length is 17 residues. Germline CDR1 is SGHDT and CDR2 is YYEEEE. The trim removed 2 bases at V and 1 base at J, leaving 7 bases unmatched. CDR3 bases: TGTGCCAGCAGCTTTAAGGACAGGGGGCGGGGGAACACTGAAGCTTTCTTT. Protein: CASSFKDRGRGNTEAFF. Full variable domain (outside the CDR3, taken from reference TRBV5-6 and TRBJ1-1): DAGVTQSPTHLIKTRGQQVTLRCSPKSGHDTVSWYQQALGQGPQFIFQYYEEEERQRGNFPDRFSGHQFPNYSSELNVNALLLGDSALYLCASSFKDRGRGNTEAFFGQGTRLTVV.

The chain uses TRBV7-9 and TRBJ1-2; a possible D gene is TRBD1 (5 bases). The CDR3 contains 13 residues. The V and J ends lost 5 bases and 8 bases respectively, with 15 bases between them. In germline, CDR1 is SEHNR, CDR2 FQNEAQ (reference sequence). Written as DNA, the CDR3 is TGTGCCAGCAGCGAGCAATCGGGGGGGGGCTACACCTTC. Translated: CASSEQSGGGYTF. The complete variable domain, with remaining parts taken from reference TRBV7-9 and TRBJ1-2, reads DTGVSQNPRHKITKRGQNVTFRCDPISEHNRLYWYRQTLGQGPEFLTYFQNEAQLEKSRLLSDRFSAERPKGSFSTLEIQRTEQGDSAMYLCASSEQSGGGYTFGSGTRLTVV.